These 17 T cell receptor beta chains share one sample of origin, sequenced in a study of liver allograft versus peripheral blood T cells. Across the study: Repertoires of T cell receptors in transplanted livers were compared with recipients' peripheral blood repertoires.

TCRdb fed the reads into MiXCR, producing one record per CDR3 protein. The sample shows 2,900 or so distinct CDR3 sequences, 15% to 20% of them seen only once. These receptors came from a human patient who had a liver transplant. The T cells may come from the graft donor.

The CDR3 is CSVGGAGHYTGEQFF. The DNA for the CDR3 is TGCAGCGTTGGGGGTGCGGGCCACTACACTGGTGAGCAGTTCTTC. This chain connects TRBV29-1 to TRBJ2-1; possibly TRBD2 for D (5 bases). This CDR3 is built from 15 residues. V lost 4 bases and J lost 9, with 22 bases in between. Germline values: CDR1 SQVTM, CDR2 ANQGSEA.

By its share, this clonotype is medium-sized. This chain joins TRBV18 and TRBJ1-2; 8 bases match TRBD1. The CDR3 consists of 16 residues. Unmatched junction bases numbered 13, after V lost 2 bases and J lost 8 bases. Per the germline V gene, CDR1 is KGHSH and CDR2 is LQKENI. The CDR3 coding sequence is TGTGCCAGCTCACCATATCGTTTCGAGGCAGGGGGCGGCTACACCTTC. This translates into CASSPYRFEAGGGYTF.

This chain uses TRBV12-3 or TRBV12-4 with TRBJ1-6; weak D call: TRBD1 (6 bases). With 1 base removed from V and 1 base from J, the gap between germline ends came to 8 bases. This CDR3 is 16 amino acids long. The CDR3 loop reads CASSLGQVSYNSPLHF. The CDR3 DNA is TGTGCCAGCAGTTTAGGACAGGTTTCCTATAATTCACCCCTCCACTTT.

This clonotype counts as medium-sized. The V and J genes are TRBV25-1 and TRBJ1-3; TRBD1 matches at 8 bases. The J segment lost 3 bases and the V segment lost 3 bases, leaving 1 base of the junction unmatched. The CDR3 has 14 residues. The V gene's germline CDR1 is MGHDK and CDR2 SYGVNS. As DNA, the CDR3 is TGTGCCAGCAGTGACAGGGGGCATGGAAACACCATATATTTT. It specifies CASSDRGHGNTIYF.

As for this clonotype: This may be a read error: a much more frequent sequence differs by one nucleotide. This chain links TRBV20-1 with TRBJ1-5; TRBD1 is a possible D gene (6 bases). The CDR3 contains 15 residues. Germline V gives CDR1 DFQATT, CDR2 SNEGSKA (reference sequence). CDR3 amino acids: CSAIQGIYSYQPQHF. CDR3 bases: TGCAGTGCTATACAGGGTATCTATAGCTATCAGCCCCAGCATTTT.

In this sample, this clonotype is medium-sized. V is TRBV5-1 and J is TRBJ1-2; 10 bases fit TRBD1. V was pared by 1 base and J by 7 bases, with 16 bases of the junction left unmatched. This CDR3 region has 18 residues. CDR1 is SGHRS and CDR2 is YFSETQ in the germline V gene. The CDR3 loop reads CASSLWREGQGERSGYTF. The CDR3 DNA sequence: TGCGCCAGCAGCTTGTGGAGAGAAGGACAGGGGGAAAGAAGTGGCTACACCTTC.

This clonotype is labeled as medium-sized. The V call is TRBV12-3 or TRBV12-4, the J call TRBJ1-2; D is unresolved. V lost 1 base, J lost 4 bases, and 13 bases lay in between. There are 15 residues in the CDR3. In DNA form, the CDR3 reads TGTGCCAGCAGTTTAGGGGTGGCGCAGTCCTATGGCTACACCTTC. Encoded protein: CASSLGVAQSYGYTF.

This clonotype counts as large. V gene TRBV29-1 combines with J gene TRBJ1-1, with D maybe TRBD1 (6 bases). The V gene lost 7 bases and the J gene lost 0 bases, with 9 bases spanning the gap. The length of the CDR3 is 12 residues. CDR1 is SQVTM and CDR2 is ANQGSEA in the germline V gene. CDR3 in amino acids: CSGNRVNTEAFF. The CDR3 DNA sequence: TGCAGCGGGAACAGGGTGAACACTGAAGCTTTCTTT.

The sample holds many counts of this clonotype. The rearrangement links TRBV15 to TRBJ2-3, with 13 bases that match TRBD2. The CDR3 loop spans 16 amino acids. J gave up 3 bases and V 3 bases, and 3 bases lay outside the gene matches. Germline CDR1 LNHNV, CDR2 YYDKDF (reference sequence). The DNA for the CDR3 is TGTGCCACCAGCAGGAGGACTAGCGGGAGTACAGATACGCAGTATTTT. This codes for CATSRRTSGSTDTQYF.

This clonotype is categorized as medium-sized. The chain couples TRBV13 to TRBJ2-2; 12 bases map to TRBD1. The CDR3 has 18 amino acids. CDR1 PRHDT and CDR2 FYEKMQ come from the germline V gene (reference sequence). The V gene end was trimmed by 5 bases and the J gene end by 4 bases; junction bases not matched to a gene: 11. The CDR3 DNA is TGTGCCAGCAGCCCCCCGGGACAGGGGGCGAAGATCACCGGGGAGCTGTTTTTT. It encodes CASSPPGQGAKITGELFF.

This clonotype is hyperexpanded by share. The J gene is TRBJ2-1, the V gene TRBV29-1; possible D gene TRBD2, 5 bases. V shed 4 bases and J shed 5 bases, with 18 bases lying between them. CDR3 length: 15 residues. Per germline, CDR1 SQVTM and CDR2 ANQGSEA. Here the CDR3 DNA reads TGCAGCGTTGGGGGTGCGGGCCACTATGACAATGAGCAGTTCTTC. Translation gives CSVGGAGHYDNEQFF.

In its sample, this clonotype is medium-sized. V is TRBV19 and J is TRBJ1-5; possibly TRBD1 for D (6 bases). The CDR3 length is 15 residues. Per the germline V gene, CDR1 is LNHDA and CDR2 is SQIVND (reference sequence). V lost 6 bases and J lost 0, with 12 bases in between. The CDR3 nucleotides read TGTGCCAGTAGCGCCGAGGGGGATAGCAATCAGCCCCAGCATTTT. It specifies CASSAEGDSNQPQHF.

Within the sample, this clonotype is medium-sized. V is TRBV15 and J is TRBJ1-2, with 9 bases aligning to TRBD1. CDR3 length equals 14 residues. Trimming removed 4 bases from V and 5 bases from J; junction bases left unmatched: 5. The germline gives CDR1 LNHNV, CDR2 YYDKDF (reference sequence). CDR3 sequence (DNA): TGTGCCACCAGCAATGAGGGGACAGGGTATGGCTACACCTTC. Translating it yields CATSNEGTGYGYTF.

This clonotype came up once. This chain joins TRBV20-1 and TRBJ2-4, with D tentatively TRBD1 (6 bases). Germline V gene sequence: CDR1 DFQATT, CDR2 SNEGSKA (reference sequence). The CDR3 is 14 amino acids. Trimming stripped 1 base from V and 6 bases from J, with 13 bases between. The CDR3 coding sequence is TGCAGTGCTAGAGTCCCGGACAGCATAAACATTCAGTACTTC. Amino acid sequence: CSARVPDSINIQYF.

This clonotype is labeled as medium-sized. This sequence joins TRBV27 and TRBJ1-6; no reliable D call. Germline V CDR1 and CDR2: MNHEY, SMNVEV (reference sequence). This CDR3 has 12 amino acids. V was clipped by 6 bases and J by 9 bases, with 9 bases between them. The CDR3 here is CASSPVGSPLHF. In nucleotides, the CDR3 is TGTGCCAGCAGCCCAGTGGGTTCACCCCTCCACTTT.

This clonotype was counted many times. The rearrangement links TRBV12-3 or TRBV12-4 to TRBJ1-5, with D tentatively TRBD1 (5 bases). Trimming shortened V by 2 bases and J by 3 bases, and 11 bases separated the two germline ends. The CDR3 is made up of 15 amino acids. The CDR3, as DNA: TGTGCCAGCAGTTTATACCAGGGTGTCAATCAGCCCCAGCATTTT. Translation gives CASSLYQGVNQPQHF.

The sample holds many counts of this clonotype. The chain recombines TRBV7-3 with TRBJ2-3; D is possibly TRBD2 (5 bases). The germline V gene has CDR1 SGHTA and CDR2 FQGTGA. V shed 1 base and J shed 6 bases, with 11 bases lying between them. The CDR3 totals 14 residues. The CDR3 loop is CASSLNGVRDTQYF. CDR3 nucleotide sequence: TGTGCCAGCAGCTTAAACGGGGTCCGGGATACGCAGTATTTT.